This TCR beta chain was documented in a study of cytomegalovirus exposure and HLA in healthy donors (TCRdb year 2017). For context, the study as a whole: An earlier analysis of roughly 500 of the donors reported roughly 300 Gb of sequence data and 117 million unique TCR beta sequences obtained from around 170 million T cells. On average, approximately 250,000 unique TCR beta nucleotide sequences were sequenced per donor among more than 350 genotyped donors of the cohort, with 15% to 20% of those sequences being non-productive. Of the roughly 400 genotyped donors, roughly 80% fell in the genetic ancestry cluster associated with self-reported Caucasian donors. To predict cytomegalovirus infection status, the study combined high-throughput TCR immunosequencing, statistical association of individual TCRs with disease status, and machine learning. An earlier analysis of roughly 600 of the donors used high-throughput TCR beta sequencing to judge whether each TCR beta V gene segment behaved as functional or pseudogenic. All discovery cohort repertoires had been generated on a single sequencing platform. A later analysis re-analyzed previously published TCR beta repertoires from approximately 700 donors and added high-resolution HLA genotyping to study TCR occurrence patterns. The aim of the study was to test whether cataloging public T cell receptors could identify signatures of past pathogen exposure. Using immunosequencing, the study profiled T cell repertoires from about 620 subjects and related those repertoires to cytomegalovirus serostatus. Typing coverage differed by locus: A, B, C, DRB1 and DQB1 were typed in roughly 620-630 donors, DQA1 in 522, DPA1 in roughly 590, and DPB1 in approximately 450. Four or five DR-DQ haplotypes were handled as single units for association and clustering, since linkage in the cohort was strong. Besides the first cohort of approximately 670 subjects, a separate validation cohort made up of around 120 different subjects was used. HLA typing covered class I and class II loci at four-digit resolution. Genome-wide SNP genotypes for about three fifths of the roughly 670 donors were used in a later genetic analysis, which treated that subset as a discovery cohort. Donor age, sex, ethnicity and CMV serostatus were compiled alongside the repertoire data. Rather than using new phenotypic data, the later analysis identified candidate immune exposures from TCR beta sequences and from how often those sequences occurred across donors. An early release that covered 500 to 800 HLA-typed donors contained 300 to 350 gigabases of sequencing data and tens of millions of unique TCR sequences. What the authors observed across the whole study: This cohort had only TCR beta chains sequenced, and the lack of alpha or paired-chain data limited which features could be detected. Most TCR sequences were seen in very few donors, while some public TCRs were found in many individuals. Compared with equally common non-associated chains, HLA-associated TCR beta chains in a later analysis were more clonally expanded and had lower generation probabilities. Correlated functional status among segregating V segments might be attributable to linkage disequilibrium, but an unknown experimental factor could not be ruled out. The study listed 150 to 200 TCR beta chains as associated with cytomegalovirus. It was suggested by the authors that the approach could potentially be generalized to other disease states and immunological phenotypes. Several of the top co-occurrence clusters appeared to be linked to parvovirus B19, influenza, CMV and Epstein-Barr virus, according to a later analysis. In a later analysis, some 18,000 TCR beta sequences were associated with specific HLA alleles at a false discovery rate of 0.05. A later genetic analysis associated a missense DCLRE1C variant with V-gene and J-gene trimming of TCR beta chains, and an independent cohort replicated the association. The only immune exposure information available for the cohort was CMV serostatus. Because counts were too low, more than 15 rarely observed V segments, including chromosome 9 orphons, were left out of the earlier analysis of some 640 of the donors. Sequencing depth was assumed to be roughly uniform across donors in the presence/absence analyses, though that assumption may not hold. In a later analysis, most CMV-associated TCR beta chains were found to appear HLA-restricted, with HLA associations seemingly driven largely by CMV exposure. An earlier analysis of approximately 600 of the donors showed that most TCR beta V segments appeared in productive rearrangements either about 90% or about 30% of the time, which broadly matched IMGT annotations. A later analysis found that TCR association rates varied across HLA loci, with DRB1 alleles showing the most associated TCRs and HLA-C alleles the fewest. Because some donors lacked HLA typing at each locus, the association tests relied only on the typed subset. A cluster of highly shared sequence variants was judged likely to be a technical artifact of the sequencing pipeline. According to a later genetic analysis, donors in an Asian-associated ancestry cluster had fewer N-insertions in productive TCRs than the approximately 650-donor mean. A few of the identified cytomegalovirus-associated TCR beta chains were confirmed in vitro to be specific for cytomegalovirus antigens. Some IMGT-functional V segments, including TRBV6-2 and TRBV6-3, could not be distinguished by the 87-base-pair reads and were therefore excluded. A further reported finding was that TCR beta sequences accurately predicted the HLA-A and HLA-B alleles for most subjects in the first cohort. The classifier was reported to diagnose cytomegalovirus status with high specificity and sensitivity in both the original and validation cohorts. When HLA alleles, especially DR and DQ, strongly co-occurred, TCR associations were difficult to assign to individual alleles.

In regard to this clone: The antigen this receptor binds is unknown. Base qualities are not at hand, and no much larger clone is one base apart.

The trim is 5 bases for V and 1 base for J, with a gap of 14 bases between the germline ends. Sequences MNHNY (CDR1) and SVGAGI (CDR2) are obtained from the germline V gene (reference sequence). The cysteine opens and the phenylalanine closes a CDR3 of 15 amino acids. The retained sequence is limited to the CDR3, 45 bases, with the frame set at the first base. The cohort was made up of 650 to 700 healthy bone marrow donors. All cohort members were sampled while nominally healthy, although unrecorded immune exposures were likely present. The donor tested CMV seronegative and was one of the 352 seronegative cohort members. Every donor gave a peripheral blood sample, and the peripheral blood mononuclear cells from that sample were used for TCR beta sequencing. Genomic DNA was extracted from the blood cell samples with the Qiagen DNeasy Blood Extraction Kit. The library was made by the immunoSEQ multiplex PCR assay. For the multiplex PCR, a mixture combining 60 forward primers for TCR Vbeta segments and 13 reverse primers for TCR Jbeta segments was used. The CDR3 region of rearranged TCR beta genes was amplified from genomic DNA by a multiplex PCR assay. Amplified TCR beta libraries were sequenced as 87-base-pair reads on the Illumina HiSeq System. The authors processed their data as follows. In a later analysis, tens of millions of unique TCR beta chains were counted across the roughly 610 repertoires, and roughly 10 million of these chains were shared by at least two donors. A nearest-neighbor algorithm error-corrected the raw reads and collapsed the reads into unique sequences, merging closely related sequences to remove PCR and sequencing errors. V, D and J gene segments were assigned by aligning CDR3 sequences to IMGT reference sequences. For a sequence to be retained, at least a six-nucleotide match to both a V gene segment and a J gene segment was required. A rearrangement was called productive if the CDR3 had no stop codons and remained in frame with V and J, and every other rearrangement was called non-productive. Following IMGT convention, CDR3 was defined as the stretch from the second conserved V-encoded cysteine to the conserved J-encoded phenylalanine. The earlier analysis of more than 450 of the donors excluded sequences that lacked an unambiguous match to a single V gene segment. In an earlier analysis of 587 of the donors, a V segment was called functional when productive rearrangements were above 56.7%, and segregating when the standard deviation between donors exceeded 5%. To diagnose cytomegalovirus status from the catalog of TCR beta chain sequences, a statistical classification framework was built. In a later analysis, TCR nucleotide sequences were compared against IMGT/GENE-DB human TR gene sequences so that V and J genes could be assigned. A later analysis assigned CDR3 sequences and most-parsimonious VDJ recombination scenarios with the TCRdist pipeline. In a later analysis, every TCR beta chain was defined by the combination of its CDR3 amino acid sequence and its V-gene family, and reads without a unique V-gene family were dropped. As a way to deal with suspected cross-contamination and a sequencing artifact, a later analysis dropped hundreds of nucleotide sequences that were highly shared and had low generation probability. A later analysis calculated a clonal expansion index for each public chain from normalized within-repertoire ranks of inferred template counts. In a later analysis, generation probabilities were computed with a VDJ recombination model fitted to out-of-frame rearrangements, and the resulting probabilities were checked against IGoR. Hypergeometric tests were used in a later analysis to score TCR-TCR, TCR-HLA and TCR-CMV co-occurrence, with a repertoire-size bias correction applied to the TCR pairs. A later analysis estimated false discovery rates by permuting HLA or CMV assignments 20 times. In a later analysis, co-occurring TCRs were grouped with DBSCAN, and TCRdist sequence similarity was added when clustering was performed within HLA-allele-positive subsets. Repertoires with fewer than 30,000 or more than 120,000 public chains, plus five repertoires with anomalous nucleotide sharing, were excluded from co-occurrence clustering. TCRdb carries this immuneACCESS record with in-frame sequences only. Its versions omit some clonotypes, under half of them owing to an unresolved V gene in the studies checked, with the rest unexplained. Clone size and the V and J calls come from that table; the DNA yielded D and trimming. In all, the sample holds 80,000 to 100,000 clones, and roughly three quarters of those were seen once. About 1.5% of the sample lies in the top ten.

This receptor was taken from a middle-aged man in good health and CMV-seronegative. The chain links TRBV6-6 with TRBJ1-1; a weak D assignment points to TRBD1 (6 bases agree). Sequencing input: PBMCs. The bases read TGTGCCAGCAGTCAACCGGGACATACGAACACTGAAGCTTTCTTT. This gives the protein CASSQPGHTNTEAFF.